This TCR beta chain was recorded in a study of blood T cell repertoires in COVID-19. Study details: Researchers got acute and convalescent COVID-19 samples from the United States, Italy and Spain.

The V gene's germline CDR1 is KGHSH and CDR2 LQKENI. Deletions cut 2 bases from V and 2 bases from J, with 10 bases between. The CDR3 loop spans 14 amino acids. The protocol was immunoSEQ multiplex PCR, while the TCRdb copy is restricted to in-frame clones and leaves out a portion. The table has under 300,000 clones, 80% to 90% seen once; the top ten hold under 6.5%. The rearrangement links TRBV18 to TRBJ2-7; tentatively, D is TRBD2 (5 bases). The TCR sequence derives from a man between 60 and 75 years old with acute or convalescent COVID-19. Specimen: peripheral blood. The CDR3 DNA follows: TGTGCCAGCTCACCAAACGGAGGCACCTACGAGCAGTACTTC. This translates into CASSPNGGTYEQYF. Using reference TRBV18 and TRBJ2-7 for the parts outside the CDR3, the full variable domain is NAGVMQNPRHLVRRRGQEARLRCSPMKGHSHVYWYRQLPEEGLKFMVYLQKENIIDESGMPKERFSAEFPKEGPSILRIQQVVRGDSAAYFCASSPNGGTYEQYFGPGTRLTVT.